The next 11 T cell receptor beta chains were all read from a single sample in a study of identical twins. TCRdb reprocessed the 5' RACE reads via MiXCR and lists one record per CDR3 protein. The sample yields 200,000 to 250,000 distinct CDR3 sequences, around 6.8% seen once. The same sample was also used in a study of yellow fever vaccine responses in identical twins.

Material: memory (CD45RO+) T cells sorted from blood. The receptors were sampled from a woman aged 18-29 years in good health.

This clonotype was seen repeatedly, ten times or more. The chain carries TRBV5-6 and TRBJ2-1, with a possible D match to TRBD2 (7 bases). The V end was cut by 1 base, the J end by 8 bases, with 10 bases between. Looked up from germline, CDR1 is SGHDT and CDR2 is YYEEEE. This CDR3 region has 13 residues. CDR3 loop: CASSLRGGDEQFF. The CDR3 coding sequence is TGTGCCAGCAGCTTGAGGGGGGGTGATGAGCAGTTCTTC.

The sample holds many counts of this clonotype. This chain connects TRBV12-3 or TRBV12-4 to TRBJ2-1; D assignment may be TRBD1 or TRBD2 (6 bases each). Trimming took 6 bases from V and 9 from J, leaving 18 bases between them. This CDR3 is built from 14 residues. The DNA of the CDR3 is TGTGCCAGCAGGCGACAGGCTTTGGGAGGTGAGCAGTTCTTC. This sequence encodes CASRRQALGGEQFF.

In DNA, the CDR3 is TGTGCCAACCCAACTGGGAGTAATTCACCCCTCCACTTT. Its protein is CANPTGSNSPLHF. This chain uses TRBV6-4 with TRBJ1-6; no firm D call. Trimming took off 10 bases at V and 6 bases at J, with 13 bases between the two ends. Germline CDR1 reads MRHNA; CDR2 reads SNTAGT. The CDR3 is 13 residues long.

In its sample, this clonotype was seen many times. The rearrangement joins TRBV5-1 to TRBJ1-1; TRBD1 matches 7 bases. Germline CDR1 SGHRS, CDR2 YFSETQ. J lost 1 base, V lost 7 bases, and 10 bases had no gene match. The CDR3 loop spans 15 amino acids. CDR3 sequence reads: CASGMGQIKNTEAFF. The CDR3 region has the DNA TGCGCCAGCGGGATGGGACAGATTAAGAACACTGAAGCTTTCTTT. Drawing the rest from reference TRBV5-1 and TRBJ1-1, the complete variable domain is KAGVTQTPRYLIKTRGQQVTLSCSPISGHRSVSWYQQTPGQGLQFLFEYFSETQRNKGNFPGRFSGRQFSNSRSEMNVSTLELGDSALYLCASGMGQIKNTEAFFGQGTRLTVV.

The rearrangement joins TRBV12-5 to TRBJ2-1; possible D gene TRBD1, 5 bases. This CDR3 is built from 16 residues. Between the trimmed V and J ends, which lost 4 bases and 2 bases, there was a span of 15 bases. From germline, CDR1 is LGHNT and CDR2 FRNRAP. The chain's CDR3 is CASGSGREWTYNEQFF. CDR3 coding DNA: TGTGCTAGTGGTTCTGGCAGGGAATGGACCTACAATGAGCAGTTCTTC.

The sample holds many counts of this clonotype. The rearrangement uses TRBV5-1 and TRBJ1-1; TRBD1 might be the D (5 bases). V lost 3 bases to trimming and J lost 7 bases, with 13 bases between them. This CDR3 spans 13 amino acids. In germline, CDR1 is SGHRS, CDR2 YFSETQ. DNA for the CDR3: TGCGCCAGCAGCTCAGGAGACAGATATGAAGCTTTCTTT. Its protein is CASSSGDRYEAFF.

This clonotype was counted between two and nine times. J is TRBJ1-6 and V is TRBV6-2 or TRBV6-3, with TRBD1 as a possible D gene (6 bases). CDR3 size: 14 residues. Trimming took 6 bases from V and 6 from J, leaving 12 bases between them. Germline lookup yields CDR1 MNHEY and CDR2 SVGEGT. DNA of the CDR3: TGTGCCAGCAGACAGGGACCCGTTAATTCACCCCTCCACTTT. Its protein is CASRQGPVNSPLHF.

This clonotype was observed a few times. The CDR3 spells CASTQEGGDYGYTF. The CDR3 bases are TGTGCCAGCACCCAGGAGGGGGGAGACTATGGCTACACCTTC. The chain carries TRBV3-1 and TRBJ1-2; a weak D match, TRBD1 (6 bases). Germline loops: CDR1 LGHDT, CDR2 YNNKEL (reference sequence). The germline V and J ends were trimmed by 7 bases and 3 bases, with 15 bases remaining between them. The CDR3 extends over 14 amino acids.

This clonotype was seen more than once but under ten times. The chain has TRBV7-3 and TRBJ2-1; TRBD2 matches at 8 bases. This CDR3 has 16 amino acids. With 5 bases clipped from V and 7 bases from J, the junction kept 13 bases outside the gene matches. The germline V gene has CDR1 SGHTA and CDR2 FQGTGA. This CDR3 is CASSKDSGGPWNEQFF. DNA of the CDR3: TGTGCCAGCAGCAAAGACTCGGGGGGGCCTTGGAATGAGCAGTTCTTC.

In its sample, this clonotype was seen many times. The genes are TRBV5-1 and TRBJ2-3; 7 bases agree with TRBD2. CDR3 size: 16 residues. The germline V gene has CDR1 SGHRS and CDR2 YFSETQ. J gave up 1 base and V 2 bases, and 7 bases lay outside the gene matches. This chain's CDR3 is CASSFAIAGGTDTQYF. CDR3 DNA sequence: TGCGCCAGCAGCTTCGCGATCGCGGGGGGCACAGATACGCAGTATTTT.

This clonotype was counted at least ten times. The V gene is TRBV5-1, the J gene TRBJ2-7, with 8 bases aligning to TRBD1. This CDR3 spans 14 amino acids. The junction had 9 bases not matched to a gene; V was cut back by 4 bases and J by 6 bases. The V gene's germline CDR1 is SGHRS and CDR2 YFSETQ. The CDR3 coding sequence is TGCGCCAGCAGCGGTGTACAGGGGGTCGGCGAGCAGTACTTC. Amino acid sequence: CASSGVQGVGEQYF.